This T cell receptor beta chain was captured by sequencing in a study of blood T cell repertoires in COVID-19. The V gene's germline CDR1 is SGHRS and CDR2 YFSETQ. V was clipped by 4 bases and J by 6 bases; unmatched bases: 13. The length of the CDR3 is 16 residues. In the authors' workflow: Amplification from reference gene primers served as the basis for estimated nucleated cell counts. Clones were read by immunoSEQ multiplex PCR, and TCRdb kept only the in-frame ones, dropping some. V and J calls and clone size are as listed in that table; D and trimming were resolved from the DNA. The sample lists some 300,000 clones; approximately 86% were seen once. This clone was found a few times.

This TCR was sampled from an older woman with COVID-19, enrolled during active disease. The source material was peripheral blood. V and J are TRBV5-1 and TRBJ1-1; 9 bases are shared with TRBD1. The CDR3 here is CASSPNPGQGFSEAFF. The CDR3 DNA sequence: TGCGCCAGCAGCCCCAATCCGGGACAGGGATTCTCTGAAGCTTTCTTT. Complete variable domain (other parts from reference TRBV5-1 and TRBJ1-1): KAGVTQTPRYLIKTRGQQVTLSCSPISGHRSVSWYQQTPGQGLQFLFEYFSETQRNKGNFPGRFSGRQFSNSRSEMNVSTLELGDSALYLCASSPNPGQGFSEAFFGQGTRLTVV.